A single TCR beta chain is shown here with its context. Antigen unknown. This specimen comes from a study of Ad26.COV2.S vaccination and SARS-CoV-2 variants. Study in general: Donor was in the COV1001 Ad26.COV2.S trial arm. Study-wide results and limits: The placebo group had lower spike-specific TCR breadth than the vaccine recipients did. Total T cell responses may have been underestimated by the TCR breadth and depth analyses.

The method was immunoSEQ multiplex PCR; TCRdb's version includes in-frame clones alone and lacks a portion of them. The sample has hundreds of thousands of clones, 80% to 90% seen once. Documented treatment: 15 to 20 received Ad26.COV2.S at low or high dose, single or two shots; roughly 5 received placebo; per-sample allocation not given. The samples were gathered on day 63 after the first injection of vaccine or placebo. In Boston, an adult donor aged 18-55 years took part. This CDR3 has 15 residues. Germline V lookup: CDR1 SGHRS, CDR2 YFSETQ. The V end lost 2 bases, the J end lost 0 bases, and 12 bases lay between the germline ends.

The sequences come from peripheral blood, collected in a trial of Ad26.COV2.S vaccine versus placebo. The chain is built from TRBV5-1 and TRBJ2-7; a possible D gene is TRBD2 (6 bases). This receptor was identified in a person between 18 and 65 years old who received the Ad26.COV2.S COVID-19 vaccine or a placebo. CDR3 sequence (DNA): TGCGCCAGCAGCTTAACAACCGGGAGCTCCTACGAGCAGTACTTC. Translating gives CASSLTTGSSYEQYF.